Listed below are T cell receptor beta chains from one sample, sequenced in a study of molecular identifiers for immune sequencing clone quantification. TCRdb redid the calling of the PCR reads with MiXCR, one entry per CDR3 protein. The repertoire holds 400,000 to 600,000 distinct CDR3 sequences, about 20% seen once, with 0.84% in the top ten. The specimen sequenced was naive CD8+ T cells from blood, with Jurkat cell RNA spiked in. The origin of the receptors is a human donor in good health. Some libraries in this study had Jurkat cell RNA spiked in. CDR3s include the opening cysteine and the closing phenylalanine or tryptophan. The order of the fields is CDR3 length, clone size, V gene, J gene, D gene, CDR3 DNA, CDR3 protein. D genes are given only for firm matches. Expanded clones get a size class; other rows say once, few or many, or leave the size out.

length: 12
size: few
V: TRBV12-3/TRBV12-4
J: TRBJ2-1
D: -
DNA: TGTGCCAGCAGTATTCTGACACCTGAGCAGTTCTTC
CDR3: CASSILTPEQFF

length: 17
size: few
V: TRBV3-1
J: TRBJ2-3
D: TRBD1
DNA: TGTGCCAGCAGCCAGACCGGGACAGGGTTTGGCTCAGATACGCAGTATTTT
CDR3: CASSQTGTGFGSDTQYF

length: 13
size: -
V: TRBV2
J: TRBJ2-2
D: -
DNA: TGTGCCAGCAGTTACACGGTCACCGGGGAGCCGTTTTTT
CDR3: CASSYTVTGEPFF

length: 14
size: many
V: TRBV2
J: TRBJ2-3
D: TRBD1
DNA: TGTGCCAACACGGGACAGGTTTCCCCAGATACGCAGTATTTT
CDR3: CANTGQVSPDTQYF

length: 16
size: once
V: TRBV6-6
J: TRBJ2-2
D: -
DNA: TGTGCCAGCAGTTCCACACAATCGGCGAACACCGGGGAGCTGTTTTTT
CDR3: CASSSTQSANTGELFF

length: 16
size: many
V: TRBV4-1
J: TRBJ1-3
D: -
DNA: TGCGCCAGCAGCCAAGATCGGGGATTCTCTGGAAACACCATATATTTT
CDR3: CASSQDRGFSGNTIYF

length: 17
size: many
V: TRBV29-1
J: TRBJ2-3
D: TRBD1
DNA: TGCAGCGTCGAGAAGGGACAGTCGACTTCTAGCACAGATACGCAGTATTTT
CDR3: CSVEKGQSTSSTDTQYF

length: 16
size: few
V: TRBV18
J: TRBJ2-4
D: TRBD1
DNA: TGTGCCAGCTCACCAAGTGGACAGGGGGCCAAAAACATTCAGTACTTC
CDR3: CASSPSGQGAKNIQYF

length: 13
size: many
V: TRBV7-3
J: TRBJ1-2
D: -
DNA: TGTGCCAGCGCACCGGGGGAAACCTATGGCTACACCTTC
CDR3: CASAPGETYGYTF

length: 14
size: -
V: TRBV9
J: TRBJ2-7
D: TRBD1
DNA: TGTGCCAGCAGCGTAGAAATGACAGGGGTCGAGCAGTACTTC
CDR3: CASSVEMTGVEQYF

length: 12
size: many
V: TRBV6-5
J: TRBJ2-1
D: -
DNA: TGTGCCAGCAGCACTAGTGGCAATGAGCAGTTCTTC
CDR3: CASSTSGNEQFF

length: 14
size: few
V: TRBV12-3/TRBV12-4
J: TRBJ1-1
D: -
DNA: TGTGCCAGCAGTCTAGAGAGGGAAAACACTGAAGCTTTCTTT
CDR3: CASSLERENTEAFF

length: 16
size: many
V: TRBV7-2
J: TRBJ2-3
D: TRBD2
DNA: TGTGCCAGCAGCCCCCCGCTAGCGGGAGCCGAAGATACGCAGTATTTT
CDR3: CASSPPLAGAEDTQYF

length: 15
size: many
V: TRBV11-3
J: TRBJ2-6
D: -
DNA: TGTGCCAGCAGCTTAGTAAGCTTTGGGGCCAACGTCCTGACTTTC
CDR3: CASSLVSFGANVLTF

length: 14
size: many
V: TRBV5-5
J: TRBJ1-3
D: TRBD1
DNA: TGTGCCAGCAATCCGGACAGGTCGAGTAACACCATATATTTT
CDR3: CASNPDRSSNTIYF

length: 15
size: many
V: TRBV29-1
J: TRBJ1-1
D: -
DNA: TGCAGCGCTACCCAATTCGGCAGCCTGAACACTGAAGCTTTCTTT
CDR3: CSATQFGSLNTEAFF